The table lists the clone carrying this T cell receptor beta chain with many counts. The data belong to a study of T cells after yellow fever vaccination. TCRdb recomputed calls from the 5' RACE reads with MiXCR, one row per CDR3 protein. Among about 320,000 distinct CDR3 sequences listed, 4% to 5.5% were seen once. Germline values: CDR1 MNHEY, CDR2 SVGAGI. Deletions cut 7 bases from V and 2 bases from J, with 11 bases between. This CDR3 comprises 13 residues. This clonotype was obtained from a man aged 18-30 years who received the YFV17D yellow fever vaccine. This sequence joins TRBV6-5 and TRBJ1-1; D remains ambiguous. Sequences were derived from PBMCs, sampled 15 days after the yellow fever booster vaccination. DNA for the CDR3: TGTGCCAGCACCAGAACTTTTAACACTGAAGCTTTCTTT. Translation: CASTRTFNTEAFF.